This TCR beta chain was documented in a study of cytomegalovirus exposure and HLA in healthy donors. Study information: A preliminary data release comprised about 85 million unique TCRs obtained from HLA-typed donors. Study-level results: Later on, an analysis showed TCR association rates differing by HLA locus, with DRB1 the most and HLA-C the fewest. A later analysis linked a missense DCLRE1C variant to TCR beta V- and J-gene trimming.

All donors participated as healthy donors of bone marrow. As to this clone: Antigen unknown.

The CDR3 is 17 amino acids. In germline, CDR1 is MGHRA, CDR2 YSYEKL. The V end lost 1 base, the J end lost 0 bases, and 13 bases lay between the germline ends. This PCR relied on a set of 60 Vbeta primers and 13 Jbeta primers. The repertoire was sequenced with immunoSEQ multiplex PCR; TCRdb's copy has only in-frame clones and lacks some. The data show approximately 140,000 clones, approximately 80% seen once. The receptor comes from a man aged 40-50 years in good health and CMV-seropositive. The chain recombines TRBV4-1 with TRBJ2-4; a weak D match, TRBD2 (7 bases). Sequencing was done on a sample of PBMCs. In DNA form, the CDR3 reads TGCGCCAGCAGCCAAGTCGGGGGGCGGTCAGCCAAAAACATTCAGTACTTC. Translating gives CASSQVGGRSAKNIQYF.